This T cell receptor beta chain was documented in a study of T cell responses to AZD1222 COVID-19 vaccine. Study-wide background: Second-dose intervals of approximately 4 or approximately 12 weeks were pooled.

J lost 3 bases, V lost 4 bases, and 10 bases had no gene match. The germline V gene encodes CDR1 SNHLY and CDR2 FYNNEI. CDR3 size: 16 residues. Data came from immunoSEQ multiplex PCR; TCRdb stores just in-frame clones and leaves some out. The table has roughly 83,000 clones, roughly 86% seen once. This TCR was recovered from an adult in good health. The sequencing here drew on peripheral blood, taken on day 0 of AZD1222 vaccination. V gene TRBV2 combines with J gene TRBJ2-7; 9 bases agree with TRBD2. The CDR3 coding sequence is TGTGCCAGCAGTGGACTGCCCGAGCGGGGGGTCTACGAGCAGTACTTC. Residues: CASSGLPERGVYEQYF.